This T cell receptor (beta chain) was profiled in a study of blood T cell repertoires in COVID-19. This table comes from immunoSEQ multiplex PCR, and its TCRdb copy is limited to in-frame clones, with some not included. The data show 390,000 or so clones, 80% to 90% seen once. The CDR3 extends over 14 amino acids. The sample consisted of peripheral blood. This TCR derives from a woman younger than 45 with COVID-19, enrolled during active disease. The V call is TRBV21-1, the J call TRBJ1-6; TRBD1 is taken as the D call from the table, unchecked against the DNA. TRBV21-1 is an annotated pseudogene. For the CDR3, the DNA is TGTGCCAGCAGCAACCGGGACACTAATTCACCCCTCCACTTT. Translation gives CASSNRDTNSPLHF.